This T cell receptor (beta chain) comes out of a study of blood T cell dynamics during melanoma immunotherapy. As to time point: pre-treatment baseline. V was pared by 6 bases and J by 8 bases, with 5 bases of the junction left unmatched. The V gene's germline CDR1 is MDHEN and CDR2 SYDVKM. CDR3 size: 13 residues. Profiled with immunoSEQ multiplex PCR; TCRdb holds only in-frame clones, not every one. Counted here are roughly 11,000 clones, 83% occurring once; the ten biggest clones make up under 20%. The sequence came from a human donor with melanoma. Sequenced material: blood, taken from a patient treated with checkpoint blockade. V and J are TRBV28 and TRBJ2-2; 8 bases map to TRBD1. The CDR3 bases are TGTGCCAGCAGACCGGACAGGGCTGGGGAGCTGTTTTTT. Translation gives CASRPDRAGELFF.